This T cell receptor (beta chain) emerged from a study of cytomegalovirus exposure and HLA in healthy donors. V shed 7 bases, J shed 2 bases, and the junction held 4 bases outside the gene matches. The CDR3 contains 13 residues. Per germline, CDR1 GTSNPN and CDR2 SVGIG (reference sequence). On this clone: Its antigen is not identified.

60 Vbeta and 13 Jbeta primers were used in PCR. Here immunoSEQ multiplex PCR was the method, and the copy in TCRdb shows in-frame clones only, minus some. The sample contains 95,000 to 100,000 clones, over 60% of which appear only once. Study-wide points: Common viral pathogens seemed, in a later analysis, to connect with several of the most significant clusters. It was shown in a later analysis that HLA-associated TCR beta chains were more clonally expanded than other, equally common chains. Confirmation was obtained in vitro that three CMV-associated chains are specific for CMV antigens. One variant, a missense change in DCLRE1C, was linked in a later analysis to TCR beta V- and J-gene trimming.

The sequencing sample was made of PBMCs. The rearrangement links TRBV30 to TRBJ2-3; the match to TRBD1 covers 9 bases. The TCR comes from a female donor in good health and CMV-seronegative. The CDR3 spells CALQGAYTDTQYF. CDR3 bases: TGTGCCTTACAGGGGGCTTACACAGATACGCAGTATTTT.